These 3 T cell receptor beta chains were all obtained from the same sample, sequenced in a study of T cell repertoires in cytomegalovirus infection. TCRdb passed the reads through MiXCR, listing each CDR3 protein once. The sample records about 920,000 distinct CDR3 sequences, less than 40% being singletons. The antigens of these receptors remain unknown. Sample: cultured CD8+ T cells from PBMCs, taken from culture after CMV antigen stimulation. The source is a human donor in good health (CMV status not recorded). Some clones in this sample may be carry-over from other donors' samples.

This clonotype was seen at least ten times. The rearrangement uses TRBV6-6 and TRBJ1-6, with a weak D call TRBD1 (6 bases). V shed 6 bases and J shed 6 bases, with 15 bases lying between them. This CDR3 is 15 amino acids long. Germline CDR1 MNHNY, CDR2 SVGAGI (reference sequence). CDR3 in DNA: TGTGCCAGCAGCCCGCCGGGACACCTTAATTCACCCCTCCACTTT. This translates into CASSPPGHLNSPLHF.

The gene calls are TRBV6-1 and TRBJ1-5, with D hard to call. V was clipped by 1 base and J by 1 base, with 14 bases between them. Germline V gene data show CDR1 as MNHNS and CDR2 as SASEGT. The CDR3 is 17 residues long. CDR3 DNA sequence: TGTGCCAGCAGTGAAGGTTATCGTCTTGTCAGCAATCAGCCCCAGCATTTT. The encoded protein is CASSEGYRLVSNQPQHF.

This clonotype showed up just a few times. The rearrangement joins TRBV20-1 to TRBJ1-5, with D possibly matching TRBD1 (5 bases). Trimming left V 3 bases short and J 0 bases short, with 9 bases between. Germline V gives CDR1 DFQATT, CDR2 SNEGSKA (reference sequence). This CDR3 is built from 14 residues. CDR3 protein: CSARDRGSNQPQHF. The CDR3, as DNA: TGCAGTGCTAGGGATAGGGGTAGCAATCAGCCCCAGCATTTT.